Below are 8 T cell receptor beta chains sequenced from a single sample in a study of blood T cells in healthy people across ages. With a J-beta primer mix and a sample-barcoded 5' primer, a second PCR ran about 6 to 11 cycles. Each CDR3 protein is one row after TCRdb ran MiXCR on the 5' RACE reads. The sample holds 1.5 million or so distinct CDR3 sequences; approximately 42% are singletons and the top ten take under 8%. The material sequenced was blood. The source is a woman under 30 in good health.

The rearrangement links TRBV20-1 to TRBJ2-1; perhaps TRBD1 as D (8 bases). The V end lost 6 bases, the J end lost 7 bases, and 16 bases lay between the germline ends. The germline V gene encodes CDR1 DFQATT and CDR2 SNEGSKA (reference sequence). This CDR3 contains 13 residues. CDR3: CSARGREPNEQFF. Here the CDR3 DNA reads TGCAGTGCCAGGGGGCGGGAGCCTAATGAGCAGTTCTTC.

This clonotype has only a few counts. This sequence joins TRBV27 and TRBJ1-2; TRBD1 might be the D (5 bases). CDR1 is MNHEY and CDR2 is SMNVEV in the germline V gene (reference sequence). The CDR3 consists of 14 residues. V was shortened by 4 bases and J by 3 bases, with 12 bases between the two germline ends. The CDR3 is CASSSQAPHYGYTF. As DNA, the CDR3 is TGTGCCAGCAGTTCACAGGCCCCTCACTATGGCTACACCTTC.

The CDR3 loop reads CASSLAASGPGETQFF. The CDR3 DNA reads TGTGCCAGCAGCTTAGCGGCTAGCGGACCGGGGGAGACCCAGTTCTTC. V is TRBV7-9 and J is TRBJ2-1; 7 nucleotides line up with TRBD2. This CDR3 is built from 16 residues. Germline V gene data show CDR1 as SEHNR and CDR2 as FQNEAQ (reference sequence). V lost 0 bases to trimming and J lost 13 bases; unmatched junction nucleotides: 15.

This clonotype was picked up a small number of times. The CDR3 loop reads CASSQGLTAEGFKNTEAFF. The DNA of the CDR3 is TGTGCCAGCAGCCAAGGATTGACAGCGGAGGGATTCAAGAACACTGAAGCTTTCTTT. The chain links TRBV3-1 to TRBJ1-1, with D perhaps TRBD1 (5 bases). This CDR3 comprises 19 residues. The V gene's germline CDR1 is LGHDT and CDR2 YNNKEL (reference sequence). Trimming removed 1 base at V and 1 base at J, with 22 bases between.

This chain connects TRBV6-5 to TRBJ1-2; D is ambiguous. V lost 7 bases and J lost 1, with 10 bases in between. The CDR3 runs 13 residues. Germline V CDR1 and CDR2: MNHEY, SVGAGI. CDR3 DNA: TGTGCCAGCAAGGCCGGGCTTAACTATGGCTACACCTTC. This translates into CASKAGLNYGYTF.

This clonotype appeared a few times. The gene calls are TRBV9 and TRBJ1-2; D may be TRBD1 (6 bases). The CDR3 length is 16 residues. V lost 3 bases to trimming and J lost 1 base, with 16 bases between them. Germline V CDR1 and CDR2: SGDLS, YYNGEE. The CDR3 loop is CASSALPDSLNYGYTF. The DNA of the CDR3 is TGTGCCAGCAGCGCCCTCCCGGACAGTCTTAACTATGGCTACACCTTC.

This clonotype was seen a handful of times. This chain joins TRBV30 and TRBJ2-7; 8 bases fit TRBD1. The CDR3 spans 14 residues. Trimming cost V 1 base and J 3 bases; bases outside gene matches: 5. Germline CDR1 GTSNPN, CDR2 SVGIG (reference sequence). The CDR3 spells CAWSGDRSNYEQYF. The CDR3 region has the DNA TGTGCCTGGAGTGGGGACAGGTCGAACTACGAGCAGTACTTC.

This clonotype was seen a handful of times. J is TRBJ2-4 and V is TRBV12-3 or TRBV12-4, with 7 bases identical to TRBD2. The end of the DNA aligns better with TRBJ2-7, so the J call may be wrong. This CDR3 has 17 amino acids. In nucleotides, the CDR3 is TGTGCCAGCAGGGGGGGGGGAGCGGACTCGTTTTCCTACGAGCAGTACTTC. Protein product: CASRGGGADSFSYEQYF.